A single sample is the source of the 11 T cell receptor beta chains below, sequenced in a study of blood T cell repertoires in COVID-19. The method was immunoSEQ multiplex PCR; TCRdb's version includes in-frame clones alone and lacks a portion of them. The table has under 150,000 clones, about 85% seen once. Sequences were obtained from peripheral blood. The receptors shown here come from a human donor in a cohort sampled during active COVID-19.

V is TRBV5-1 and J is TRBJ2-7; D may be TRBD2 (7 bases). The ends were cut back, 2 bases at V and 5 bases at J, with 11 bases in the middle. The germline CDR1 and CDR2 sequences are SGHRS and YFSETQ. The CDR3 is 13 residues long. The CDR3 sequence: CASSLGGGDEQYF. The CDR3, as DNA: TGCGCCAGCAGCTTAGGGGGGGGCGACGAGCAGTACTTC.

This clone was seen more than once but under ten times. CDR3 protein: CASSPGTGDSNQPQHF. The CDR3 DNA reads TGTGCCAGCAGCCCCGGGACAGGTGATAGCAATCAGCCCCAGCATTTT. The rearrangement joins TRBV7-7 to TRBJ1-5; 8 nucleotides align to TRBD1. Germline lookup yields CDR1 SSHAT and CDR2 FNYEAQ (reference sequence). CDR3 size: 16 residues. Trimming cost V 5 bases and J 0 bases; bases outside gene matches: 6.

The CDR3 nucleotides read TGTGCCAGCCTAGCCCCAAGCTCCTACGAGCAGTACTTC. Its translation: CASLAPSSYEQYF. The genes are TRBV6-5 and TRBJ2-7, with D perhaps TRBD2 (5 bases). Germline V gene lookup returns CDR1 MNHEY and CDR2 SVGAGI. V was trimmed by 8 bases and J by 0 bases, leaving 11 bases between them. There are 13 residues in the CDR3.

This chain joins TRBV6-4 and TRBJ2-1, with TRBD2 identical over 8 bases. Trimming removed 7 bases from V and 4 bases from J; junction bases left unmatched: 6. The CDR3 extends over 14 amino acids. Germline V gene data show CDR1 as MRHNA and CDR2 as SNTAGT. As DNA, the CDR3 is TGTGCCAGCAAAAAAACGGGGGGGTACAATGAGCAGTTCTTC. Protein: CASKKTGGYNEQFF.

This rearrangement joins TRBV6-5 to TRBJ1-5; D gene unclear. Trimming took off 7 bases at V and 0 bases at J, with 10 bases between the two ends. Germline CDR1 MNHEY, CDR2 SVGAGI. The CDR3 is made up of 14 amino acids. The CDR3 DNA reads TGTGCCAGCACCGAGGGAGTTAGCAATCAGCCCCAGCATTTT. Translated, it gives CASTEGVSNQPQHF.

This sequence joins TRBV6-2 or TRBV6-3 and TRBJ2-1; 11 nucleotides line up with TRBD2. CDR3 length: 15 amino acids. V was clipped by 5 bases and J by 9 bases; unmatched bases: 9. Germline CDR1 reads MNHEY; CDR2 reads SVGEGT. The CDR3 protein is CASSRSSGGRGEQFF. In nucleotides, the CDR3 is TGTGCCAGCAGTCGCTCTAGCGGGGGGCGGGGTGAGCAGTTCTTC.

This chain links TRBV4-3 with TRBJ2-7, with 11 bases fitting TRBD2. Germline loops: CDR1 LGHNA, CDR2 YSLEER. The CDR3 totals 15 residues. V gave up 2 bases and J gave up 1 base; unmatched junction bases: 1. The CDR3 sequence: CASSQTSGGSYEQYF. CDR3 nucleotide sequence: TGCGCCAGCAGCCAAACTAGCGGGGGTTCCTACGAGCAGTACTTC.

As concerns this clone: The same CDR3 can be traced to other DNA sequences in this sample. This chain uses TRBV3-1 (or the pseudogene TRBV3-2) with TRBJ1-5; no reliable D call. The ends were cut back, 1 base at V and 1 base at J, with 5 bases in the middle. Germline loops: CDR1 LGHDT, CDR2 YNNKEL (reference sequence). The CDR3 contains 14 residues. The CDR3 is CASSQGQSNQPQHF. Here the CDR3 DNA reads TGTGCCAGCAGCCAAGGTCAGAGCAATCAGCCCCAGCATTTT.

This chain links TRBV11-2 with TRBJ2-1; a possible D gene is TRBD1 (5 bases). This CDR3 spans 15 amino acids. Trimming cost V 1 base and J 4 bases, with 11 bases left between them. Per the germline V gene, CDR1 is SGHAT and CDR2 is FQNNGV. In DNA, the CDR3 is TGTGCCAGCAGCTTAGGGGCAGCAGGGTACAATGAGCAGTTCTTC. The encoded protein is CASSLGAAGYNEQFF.

The CDR3 sequence: CASRKTGGTDTQYF. CDR3 sequence (DNA): TGTGCCAGCAGGAAGACAGGAGGCACAGATACGCAGTATTTT. This chain joins TRBV5-4 and TRBJ2-3; D perhaps matches TRBD1 (6 bases). The CDR3 has 14 residues. V gave up 5 bases and J gave up 1 base, with 11 bases separating them. Germline assignment: CDR1 SGHNT and CDR2 YYREEE (reference sequence).

The V gene is TRBV6-5, the J gene TRBJ1-3; possible D gene TRBD1, 5 bases. Trimming shortened V by 6 bases and J by 4 bases, and 16 bases separated the two germline ends. The CDR3 contains 15 residues. Germline loops: CDR1 MNHEY, CDR2 SVGAGI. The CDR3 sequence is CASSRTGVRGNTIYF. CDR3 in DNA: TGTGCCAGCAGCCGAACGGGGGTGAGGGGAAACACCATATATTTT.